Below, 5 T cell receptor beta chains from the same sample are listed, as sequenced in a study. MiXCR, run by TCRdb on the 5' RACE reads, gives a single entry per CDR3 protein. The sample carries 30,000 or so distinct CDR3 sequences, 27% recorded once. The sorted Tregs were CD4+CD25+CD127-/low cells. Sequenced material: tumor-infiltrating Tregs sorted from the breast tumor. The source is a female donor with breast cancer.

Remarks on this clonotype: A single base separates this from a much larger clone, so it may be a read error. V gene TRBV28 combines with J gene TRBJ1-5; possible D gene TRBD1, 5 bases. The CDR3 has 17 amino acids. From germline, CDR1 is MDHEN and CDR2 SYDVKM. The germline V and J ends were trimmed by 3 bases and 8 bases, with 23 bases remaining between them. CDR3 amino acids: CASSFSTGALKNKPQHF. CDR3 nucleotides: TGTGCCAGCAGTTTTTCCACTGGGGCCCTCAAGAACAAGCCCCAGCATTTT.

This clonotype has just a few counts. This chain joins TRBV6-2 or TRBV6-3 and TRBJ1-2; tentative D call: TRBD1 (6 bases). Germline loops: CDR1 MNHEY, CDR2 SVGEGT. The CDR3 has 15 residues. V gave up 5 bases and J gave up 5 bases, with 18 bases separating them. In DNA form, the CDR3 reads TGTGCCAGCAGTCAGGGACACCTCCTTCGGTATGGCTACACCTTC. Residues: CASSQGHLLRYGYTF.

The chain has TRBV7-9 and TRBJ2-1, with TRBD2 matching over 8 bases. J gave up 7 bases and V 0 bases, and 2 bases lay outside the gene matches. Per germline, CDR1 SEHNR and CDR2 FQNEAQ (reference sequence). The CDR3 consists of 14 residues. The CDR3 region has the DNA TGTGCCAGCAGCTTAGCGGGGACTAGAAATGAGCAGTTCTTC. Protein product: CASSLAGTRNEQFF.

At least ten counts were recorded for this clonotype. This chain links TRBV27 with TRBJ2-7; tentative D call: TRBD2 (5 bases). Trimming removed 3 bases from V and 4 bases from J, with 7 bases in between. This CDR3 comprises 12 residues. Germline V gives CDR1 MNHEY, CDR2 SMNVEV (reference sequence). CDR3 protein: CASSFRGYEQYF. In nucleotides, the CDR3 is TGTGCCAGCAGTTTTCGGGGTTACGAGCAGTACTTC.

This clonotype was seen at least ten times. The CDR3 loop reads CASSLLGEANEKLFF. The CDR3 DNA is TGCGCCAGCAGCTTGCTCGGGGAGGCTAATGAAAAACTGTTTTTT. This chain joins TRBV5-1 and TRBJ1-4; D is undetermined. The CDR3 has 15 residues. Deletions cut 1 base from V and 3 bases from J, with 10 bases between. The germline gives CDR1 SGHRS, CDR2 YFSETQ.